The TCR beta chain under discussion was sequenced for a study of Graves' ophthalmopathy and Graves' hyperthyroidism. Amplification from RNA transcripts yielded the TCR beta CDR3 regions. The first-round RT-PCR employed HTBI primers together with the Qiagen OneStep RT-PCR kit. A multiplex PCR was then performed as the second round. Using its own MiXCR run on the multiplex PCR reads, TCRdb lists one record per CDR3 protein. The sample includes 350,000 to 400,000 distinct CDR3 sequences, around 20% of them seen just once. V lost 5 bases to trimming and J lost 8 bases, with 9 bases between them. The CDR3 spans 11 residues. The germline V gene has CDR1 MNHEY and CDR2 SVGAGI. Points from the study as a whole: Most thyroid-expanded clonotypes exceeding 0.001 frequency were also found in blood.

Isolation of PBMCs was performed using over 9.5 ml of fresh peripheral blood. The table lists this clonotype with many counts. Its target is not known. The chain combines TRBV6-5 with TRBJ1-2, with D perhaps matching TRBD1 (5 bases). The sample consisted of peripheral blood. The receptor was derived from a woman aged 18-29 years with Graves' ophthalmopathy. The chain's CDR3 is CASSPGDGYTF. The CDR3 DNA is TGTGCCAGCAGTCCCGGGGACGGCTACACCTTC.